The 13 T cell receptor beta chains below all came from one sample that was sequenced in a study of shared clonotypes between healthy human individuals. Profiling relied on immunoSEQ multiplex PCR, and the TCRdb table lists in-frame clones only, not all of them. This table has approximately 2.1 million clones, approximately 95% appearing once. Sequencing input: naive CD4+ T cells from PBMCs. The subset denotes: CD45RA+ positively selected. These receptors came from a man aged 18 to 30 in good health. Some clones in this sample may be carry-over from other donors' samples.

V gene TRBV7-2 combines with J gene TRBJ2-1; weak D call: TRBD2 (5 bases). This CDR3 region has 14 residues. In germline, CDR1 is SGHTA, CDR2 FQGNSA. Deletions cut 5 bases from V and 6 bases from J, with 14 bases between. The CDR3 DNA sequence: TGTGCCAGCAGCCCCGGACTCCCCTCCAATGAGCAGTTCTTC. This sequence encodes CASSPGLPSNEQFF.

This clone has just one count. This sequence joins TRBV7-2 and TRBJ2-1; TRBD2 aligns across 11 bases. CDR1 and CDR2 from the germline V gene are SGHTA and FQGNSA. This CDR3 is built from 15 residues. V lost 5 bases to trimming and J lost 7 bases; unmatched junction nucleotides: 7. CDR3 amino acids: CASSPGTSGKNEQFF. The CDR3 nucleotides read TGTGCCAGCAGCCCCGGGACTAGCGGAAAAAATGAGCAGTTCTTC. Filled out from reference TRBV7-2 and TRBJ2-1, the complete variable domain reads GAGVSQSPSNKVTEKGKDVELRCDPISGHTALYWYRQSLGQGLEFLIYFQGNSAPDKSGLPSDRFSAERTGGSVSTLTIQRTQQEDSAVYLCASSPGTSGKNEQFFGPGTRLTVL.

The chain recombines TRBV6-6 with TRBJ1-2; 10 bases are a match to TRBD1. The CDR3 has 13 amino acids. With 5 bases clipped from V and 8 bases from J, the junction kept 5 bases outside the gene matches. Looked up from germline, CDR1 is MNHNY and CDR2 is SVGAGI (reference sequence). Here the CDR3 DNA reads TGTGCCAGCAGTGACAGGGGGCTTCAAGGCTACACCTTC. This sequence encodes CASSDRGLQGYTF.

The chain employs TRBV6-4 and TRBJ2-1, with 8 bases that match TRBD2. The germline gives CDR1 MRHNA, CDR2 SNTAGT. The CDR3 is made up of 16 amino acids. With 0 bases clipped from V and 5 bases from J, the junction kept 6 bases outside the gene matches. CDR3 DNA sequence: TGTGCCAGCAGTGACTCCCGCGCGGGAGGAAACAATGAGCAGTTCTTC. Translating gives CASSDSRAGGNNEQFF.

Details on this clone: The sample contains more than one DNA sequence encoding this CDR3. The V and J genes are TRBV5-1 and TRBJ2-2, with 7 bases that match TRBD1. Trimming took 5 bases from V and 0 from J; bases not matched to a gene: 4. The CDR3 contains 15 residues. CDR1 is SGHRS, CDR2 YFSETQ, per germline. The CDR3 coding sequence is TGCGCCAGCAGTTCACAGGGGACGAACACCGGGGAGCTGTTTTTT. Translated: CASSSQGTNTGELFF.

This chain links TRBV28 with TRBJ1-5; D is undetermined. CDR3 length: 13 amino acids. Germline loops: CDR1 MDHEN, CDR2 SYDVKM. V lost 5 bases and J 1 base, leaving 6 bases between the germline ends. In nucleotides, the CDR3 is TGTGCCAGCAGTAAAGACAGCAATCAGCCCCAGCATTTT. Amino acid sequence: CASSKDSNQPQHF.

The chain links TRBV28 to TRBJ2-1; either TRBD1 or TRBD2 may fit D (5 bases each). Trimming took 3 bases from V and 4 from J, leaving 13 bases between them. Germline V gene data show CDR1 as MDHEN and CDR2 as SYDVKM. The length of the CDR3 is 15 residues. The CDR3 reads CASSFPRDLYNEQFF. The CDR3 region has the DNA TGTGCCAGCAGTTTCCCCCGGGACCTGTACAATGAGCAGTTCTTC.

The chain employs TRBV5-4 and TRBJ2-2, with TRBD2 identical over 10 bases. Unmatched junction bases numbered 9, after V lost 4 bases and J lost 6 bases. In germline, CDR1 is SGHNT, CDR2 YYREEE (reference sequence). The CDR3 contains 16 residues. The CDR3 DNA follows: TGTGCCAGCAGCAACGGCACTAGCGGGACGGCCGGGGAGCTGTTTTTT. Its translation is CASSNGTSGTAGELFF.

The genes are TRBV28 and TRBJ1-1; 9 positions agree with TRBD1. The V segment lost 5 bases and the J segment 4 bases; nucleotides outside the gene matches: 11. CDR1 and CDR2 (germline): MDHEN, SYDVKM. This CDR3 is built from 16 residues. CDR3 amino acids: CASSAGGQGRGTEAFF. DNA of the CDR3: TGTGCCAGCAGTGCGGGGGGACAGGGTCGGGGCACTGAAGCTTTCTTT.

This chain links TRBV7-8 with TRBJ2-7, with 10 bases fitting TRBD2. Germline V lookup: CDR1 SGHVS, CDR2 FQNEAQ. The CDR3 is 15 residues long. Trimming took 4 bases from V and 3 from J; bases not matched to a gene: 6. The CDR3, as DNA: TGTGCCAGCAGCTGGACTAGCGGAGCGAACTACGAGCAGTACTTC. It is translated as CASSWTSGANYEQYF.

The CDR3 spells CATSRGRDPNSNQPQHF. The CDR3 DNA follows: TGTGCCACCAGCAGGGGCCGGGACCCCAATAGCAATCAGCCCCAGCATTTT. The chain couples TRBV15 to TRBJ1-5, with D possibly TRBD1 on 5 matching bases. Germline V gene lookup returns CDR1 LNHNV and CDR2 YYDKDF (reference sequence). The CDR3 totals 17 residues. Trimming took 3 bases from V and 0 from J, leaving 15 bases between them.

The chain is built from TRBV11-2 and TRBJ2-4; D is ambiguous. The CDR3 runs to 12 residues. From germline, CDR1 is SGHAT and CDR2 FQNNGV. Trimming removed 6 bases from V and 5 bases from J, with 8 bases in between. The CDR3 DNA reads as TGTGCCAGCAGAGCCCGCCAAAACATTCAGTACTTC. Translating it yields CASRARQNIQYF.

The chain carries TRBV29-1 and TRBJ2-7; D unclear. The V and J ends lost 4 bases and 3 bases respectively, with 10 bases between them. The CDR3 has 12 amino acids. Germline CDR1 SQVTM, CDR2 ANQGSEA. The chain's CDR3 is CSVAHPSYEQYF. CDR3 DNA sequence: TGCAGCGTTGCACATCCGAGCTACGAGCAGTACTTC.